This entry is about one T cell receptor beta chain. This clone showed up just a few times. The target of this receptor is not known. No per-base quality is available; no much larger clone lies one base away. This record comes from a study of T cell responses to AZD1222 COVID-19 vaccine (dated by TCRdb to the early 2020s). At the level of the whole study: Because spike-specific TCR depth and breadth did not differ between the two schedules, AZD1222 recipients who got a second dose at roughly 4 weeks were pooled with those who got a second dose at roughly 12 weeks. Trial participants were enrolled by age into subgroups of 18-55, 56-69 and 70-plus years, and around 140, 26 and 57 TCR-sequenced participants, respectively, were included in these subgroups. A total of 240 or so trial participants underwent TCR sequencing, of whom 207 had received two doses of AZD1222 and roughly 26 had received two doses of the MenACWY control vaccine.

According to the study, the label for this sample's time point signals: baseline before first vaccination. Samples from vaccinated people were obtained from the UK trials COV001 and COV002, which included a single-blind randomized controlled phase 2/3 trial of AZD1222 (ChAdOx1 nCoV-19) in healthy adults. For TCRbeta chain sequencing, PBMC samples from trial participants were taken at day 0 and at day 28 after the second dose. The CDR3 numbers 15 residues from cysteine through phenylalanine. The only DNA kept is the CDR3, 45 bases in frame from the first base. CDR1 and CDR2 (SEHNR, FQNEAQ) derive from the germline V gene (reference sequence). The junction carries 20 bases between V and J, which are trimmed by 5 bases and 7 bases respectively. General study outcomes and caveats: Reportedly, almost half of the unique spike-specific TCRs recognized epitopes lying outside the regions that are mutated in the B.1.351 and B.1.1.7 variants. After two AZD1222 doses, both the breadth and the depth of spike-specific TCRs were significantly higher than at day 0 and than in MenACWY recipients. Conclusions about previously exposed vaccinees are limited, since just five to seven AZD1222 recipients were seropositive for SARS-CoV-2 at baseline. Because no samples from the day 14 peak response were available, repertoires could be characterized only after the peak T cell response. Most participants were white British and females outnumbered males, and the authors suggested that clonal diversity may have been underestimated. The 56-69-year group was small, and its depth increase did not reach significance, likely because of low power. The whole spike protein was spanned by vaccine-associated CD4 TCRs, and dominant responses were seen in regions 160-218 and 743-854.

The CDR3 regions of human TCRbeta chains were subjected to immunosequencing. On the authors' methods: TCRs in the repertoires were matched against a reference library of SARS-CoV-2-specific TCRs that had been generated with the MIRA antigen-specificity platform. Breadth meant the fraction of unique TCRs that were SARS-CoV-2-associated, whereas depth meant the fraction of total T cells that were SARS-CoV-2-associated. Using the MIRA data, every spike-specific TCR was mapped to the spike region that the TCR reacted to and assigned to either a CD4 or a CD8 class. Log10-transformed breadth and depth values were compared by one-way ANOVA with Sidak's multiple comparisons tests. This immuneACCESS table, as held by TCRdb, lists in-frame sequences with V and J called but not all clones. Of the missing ones, under half trace to an unresolved V gene in checked studies; the others have no known cause. D and trimming were read from the DNA, whereas the V and J calls and clone size are those reported in that table. The sample table holds around 140,000 clones, of which roughly nine tenths were seen once. Jointly, the top ten make up 6.9% of the sample.

The receptor was derived from an adult in good health. The chain was built from TRBV7-9 and TRBJ1-2; possibly the D gene is TRBD1, per 6 matching bases. This specimen consisted of peripheral blood, obtained on day 0 of AZD1222 vaccination. For the CDR3, the sequence is CASSTPGFGGGGYTF. Read as DNA, the sequence is TGTGCCAGCAGCACCCCCGGGTTTGGAGGGGGTGGCTACACCTTC.